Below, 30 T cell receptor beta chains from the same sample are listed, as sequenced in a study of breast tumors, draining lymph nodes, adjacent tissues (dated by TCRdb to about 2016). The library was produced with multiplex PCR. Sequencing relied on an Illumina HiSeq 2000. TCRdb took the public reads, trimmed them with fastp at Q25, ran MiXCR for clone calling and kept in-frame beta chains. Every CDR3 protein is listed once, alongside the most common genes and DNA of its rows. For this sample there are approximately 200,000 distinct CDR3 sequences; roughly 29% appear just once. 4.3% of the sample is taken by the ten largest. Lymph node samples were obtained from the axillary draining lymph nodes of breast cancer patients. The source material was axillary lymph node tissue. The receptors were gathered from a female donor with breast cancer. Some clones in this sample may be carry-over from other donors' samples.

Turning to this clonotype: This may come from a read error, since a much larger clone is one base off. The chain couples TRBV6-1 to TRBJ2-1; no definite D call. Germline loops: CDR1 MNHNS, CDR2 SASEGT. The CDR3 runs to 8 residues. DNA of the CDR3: TGTGCCATTACCGCTAGTGGTTTC. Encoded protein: CAITASGF.

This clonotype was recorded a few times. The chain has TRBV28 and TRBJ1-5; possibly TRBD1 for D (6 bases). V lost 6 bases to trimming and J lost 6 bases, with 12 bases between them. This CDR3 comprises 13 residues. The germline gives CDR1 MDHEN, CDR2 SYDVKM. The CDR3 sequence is CASRGARVQPQHF. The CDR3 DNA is TGTGCCAGCAGGGGGGCGCGAGTTCAGCCCCAGCATTTT.

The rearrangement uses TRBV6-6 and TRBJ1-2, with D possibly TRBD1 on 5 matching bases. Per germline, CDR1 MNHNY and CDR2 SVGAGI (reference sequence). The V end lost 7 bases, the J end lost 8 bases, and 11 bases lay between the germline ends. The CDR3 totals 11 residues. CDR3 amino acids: CASKLWGGYTF. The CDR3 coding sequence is TGTGCCAGCAAACTCTGGGGCGGCTACACCTTC.

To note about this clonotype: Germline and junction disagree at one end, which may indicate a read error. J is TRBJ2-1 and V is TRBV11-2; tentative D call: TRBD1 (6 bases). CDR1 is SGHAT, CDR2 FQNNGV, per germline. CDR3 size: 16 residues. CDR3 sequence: CASSLGGGTRGNEQFF. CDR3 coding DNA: TGTGCCAGCAGTTTAGGGGGTGGGACCAGAGGGAATGAGCAGTTCTTC.

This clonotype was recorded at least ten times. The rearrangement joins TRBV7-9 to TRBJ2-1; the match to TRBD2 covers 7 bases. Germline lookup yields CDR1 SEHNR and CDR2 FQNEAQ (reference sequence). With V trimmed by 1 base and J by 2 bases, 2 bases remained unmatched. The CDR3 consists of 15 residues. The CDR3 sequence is CASSLGREPYNEQFF. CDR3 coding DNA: TGTGCCAGCAGCTTAGGGCGGGAGCCCTACAATGAGCAGTTCTTC.

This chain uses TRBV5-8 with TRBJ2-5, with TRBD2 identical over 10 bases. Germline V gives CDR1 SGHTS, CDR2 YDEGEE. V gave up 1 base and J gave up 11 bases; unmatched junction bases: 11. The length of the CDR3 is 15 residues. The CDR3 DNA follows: TGTGCCAGCAGCTTGAGCTCTAGCGGGAGCTGGGTTCAGTACTTC. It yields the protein CASSLSSSGSWVQYF.

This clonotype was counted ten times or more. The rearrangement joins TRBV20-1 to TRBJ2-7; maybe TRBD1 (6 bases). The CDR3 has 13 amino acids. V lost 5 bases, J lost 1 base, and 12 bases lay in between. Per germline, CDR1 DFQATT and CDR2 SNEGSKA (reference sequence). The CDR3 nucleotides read TGCAGTGCTCGTGACGGACAGTCCTACGAGCAGTACTTC. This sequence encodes CSARDGQSYEQYF.

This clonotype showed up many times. CDR3 sequence: CASSLAGMREKLFF. In nucleotides, the CDR3 is TGTGCCAGCAGTTTAGCAGGGATGAGAGAAAAACTGTTTTTT. The V call is TRBV28, the J call TRBJ1-4, with D possibly TRBD1 on 5 matching bases. This CDR3 contains 14 residues. Germline assignment: CDR1 MDHEN and CDR2 SYDVKM. Trimming removed 2 bases at V and 8 bases at J, with 12 bases between.

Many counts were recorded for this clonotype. CDR3 coding DNA: TGTGCCAGTAGTACACCCCAAACGACAGGGAGGAAGACCCAGTACTTC. It translates to CASSTPQTTGRKTQYF. This chain joins TRBV19 and TRBJ2-5; tentatively, D is TRBD1 (7 bases). Germline V gene lookup returns CDR1 LNHDA and CDR2 SQIVND (reference sequence). This CDR3 has 16 amino acids. The ends were cut back, 4 bases at V and 6 bases at J, with 21 bases in the middle.

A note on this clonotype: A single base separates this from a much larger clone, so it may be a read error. The CDR3 is CASSPDRGFSEQYF. In DNA, the CDR3 is TGCGCCAGCAGCCCGGACAGGGGTTTTAGCGAGCAGTACTTC. The rearrangement uses TRBV5-1 and TRBJ2-7; TRBD1 aligns across 9 bases. Trimming took 4 bases from V and 6 from J; bases not matched to a gene: 8. The CDR3 loop spans 14 amino acids. The germline V gene encodes CDR1 SGHRS and CDR2 YFSETQ.

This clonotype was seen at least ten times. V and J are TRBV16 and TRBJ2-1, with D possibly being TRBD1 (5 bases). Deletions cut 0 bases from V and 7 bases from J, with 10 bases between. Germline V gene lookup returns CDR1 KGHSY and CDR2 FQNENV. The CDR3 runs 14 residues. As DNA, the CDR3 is TGTGCCAGCAGCCAATCGCAGGGTAGTAATGAGCAGTTCTTC. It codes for CASSQSQGSNEQFF.

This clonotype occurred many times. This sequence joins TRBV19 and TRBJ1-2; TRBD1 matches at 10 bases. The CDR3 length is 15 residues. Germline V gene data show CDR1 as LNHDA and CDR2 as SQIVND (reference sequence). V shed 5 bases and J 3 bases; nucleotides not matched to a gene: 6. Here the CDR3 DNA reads TGTGCCAGTAGTGCTCGGACAGGGGGAGACTATGGCTACACCTTC. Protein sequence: CASSARTGGDYGYTF.

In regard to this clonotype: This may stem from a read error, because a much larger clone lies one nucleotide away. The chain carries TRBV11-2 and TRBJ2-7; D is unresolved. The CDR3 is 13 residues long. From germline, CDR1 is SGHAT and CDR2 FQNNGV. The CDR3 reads CASSLIGSSEQYF. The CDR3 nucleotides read TGTGCCAGCAGCTTAATTGGGTCCTCCGAGCAGTACTTC. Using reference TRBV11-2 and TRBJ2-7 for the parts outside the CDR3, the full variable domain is EAGVAQSPRYKIIEKRQSVAFWCNPISGHATLYWYQQILGQGPKLLIQFQNNGVVDDSQLPKDRFSAERLKGVDSTLKIQPAKLEDSAVYLCASSLIGSSEQYFGPGTRLTVT.

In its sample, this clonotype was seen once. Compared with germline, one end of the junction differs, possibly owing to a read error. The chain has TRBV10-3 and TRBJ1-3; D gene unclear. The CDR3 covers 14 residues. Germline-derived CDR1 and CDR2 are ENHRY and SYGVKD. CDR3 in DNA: TGTGCCAGCAGTGAATTGGAGGCCAGGAACACCATATATTTT. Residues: CASSELEARNTIYF.

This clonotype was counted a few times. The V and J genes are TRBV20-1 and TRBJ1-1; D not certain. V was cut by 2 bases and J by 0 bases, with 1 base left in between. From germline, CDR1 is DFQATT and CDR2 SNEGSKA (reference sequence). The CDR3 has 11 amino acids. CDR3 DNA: TGCAGTGCTAGAATGAACACTGAAGCTTTCTTT. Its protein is CSARMNTEAFF.

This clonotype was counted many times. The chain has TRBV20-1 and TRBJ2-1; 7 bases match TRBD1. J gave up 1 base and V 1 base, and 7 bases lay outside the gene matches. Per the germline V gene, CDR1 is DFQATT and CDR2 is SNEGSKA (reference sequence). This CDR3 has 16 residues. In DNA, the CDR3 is TGCAGTGCTAGAGGGACAGGATCGAAGTCCTACAATGAGCAGTTCTTC. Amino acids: CSARGTGSKSYNEQFF.

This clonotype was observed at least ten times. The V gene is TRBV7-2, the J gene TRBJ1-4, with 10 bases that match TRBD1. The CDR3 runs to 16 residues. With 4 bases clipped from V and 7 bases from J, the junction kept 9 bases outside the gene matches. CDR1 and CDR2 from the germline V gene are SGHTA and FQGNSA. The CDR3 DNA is TGTGCCAGCAGCTCCGGGCCGACAGGGGGCGGTGAAAAACTGTTTTTT. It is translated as CASSSGPTGGGEKLFF.

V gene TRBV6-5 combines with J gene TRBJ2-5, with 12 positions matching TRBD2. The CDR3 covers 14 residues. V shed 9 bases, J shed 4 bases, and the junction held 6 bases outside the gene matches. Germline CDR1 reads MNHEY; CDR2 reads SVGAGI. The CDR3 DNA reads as TGTGCCAGTCTACTAGCGGGGGGTTCAGAGACCCAGTACTTC. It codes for CASLLAGGSETQYF.

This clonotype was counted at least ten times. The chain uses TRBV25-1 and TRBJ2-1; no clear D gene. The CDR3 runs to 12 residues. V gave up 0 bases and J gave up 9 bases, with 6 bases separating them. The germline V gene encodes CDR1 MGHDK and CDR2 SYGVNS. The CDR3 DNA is TGTGCCAGCAGTGAATATGTTAGTGAGCAGTTCTTC. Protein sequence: CASSEYVSEQFF. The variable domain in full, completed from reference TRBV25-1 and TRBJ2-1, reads EADIYQTPRYLVIGTGKKITLECSQTMGHDKMYWYQQDPGMELHLIHYSYGVNSTEKGDLSSESTVSRIRTEHFPLTLESARPSHTSQYLCASSEYVSEQFFGPGTRLTVL.

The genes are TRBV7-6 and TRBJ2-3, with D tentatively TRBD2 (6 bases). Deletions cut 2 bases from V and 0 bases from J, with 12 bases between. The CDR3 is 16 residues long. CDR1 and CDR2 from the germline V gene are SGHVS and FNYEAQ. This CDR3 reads CASSLSAGLSTDTQYF. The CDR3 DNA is TGTGCCAGCAGCTTATCAGCGGGCCTTAGCACAGATACGCAGTATTTT.

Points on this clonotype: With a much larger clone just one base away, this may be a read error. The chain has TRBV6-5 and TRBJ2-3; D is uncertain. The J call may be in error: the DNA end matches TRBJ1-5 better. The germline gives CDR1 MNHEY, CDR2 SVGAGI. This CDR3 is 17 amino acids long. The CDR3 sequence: CASSSYLGGGEGDTQHF. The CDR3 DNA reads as TGTGCCAGCAGTTCCTATTTGGGCGGCGGGGAGGGAGATACGCAGCATTTT.

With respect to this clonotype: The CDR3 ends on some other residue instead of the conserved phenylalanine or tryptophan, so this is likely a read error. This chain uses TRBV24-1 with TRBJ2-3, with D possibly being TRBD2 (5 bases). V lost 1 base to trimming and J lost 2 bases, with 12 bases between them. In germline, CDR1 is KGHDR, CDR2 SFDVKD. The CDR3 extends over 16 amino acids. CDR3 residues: CATSDFQEVNTDTQYS. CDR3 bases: TGTGCCACCAGTGATTTTCAGGAGGTGAACACAGATACGCAGTATTCT.

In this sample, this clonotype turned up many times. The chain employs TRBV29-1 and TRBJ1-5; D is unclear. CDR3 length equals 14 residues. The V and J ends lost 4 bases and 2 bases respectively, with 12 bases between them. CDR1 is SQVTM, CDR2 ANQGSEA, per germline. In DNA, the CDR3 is TGCAGCGTTGGGGAGGGCACGGGCAATCAGCCCCAGCATTTT. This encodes CSVGEGTGNQPQHF. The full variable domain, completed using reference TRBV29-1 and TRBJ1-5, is SAVISQKPSRDICQRGTSLTIQCQVDSQVTMMFWYRQQPGQSLTLIATANQGSEATYESGFVIDKFPISRPNLTFSTLTVSNMSPEDSSIYLCSVGEGTGNQPQHFGDGTRLSIL.

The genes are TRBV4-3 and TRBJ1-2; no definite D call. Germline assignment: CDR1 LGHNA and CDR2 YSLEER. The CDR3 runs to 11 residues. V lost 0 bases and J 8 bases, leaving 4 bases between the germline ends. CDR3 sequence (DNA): TGCGCCAGCAGCCAAGAGTTAGGCTACACCTTC. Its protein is CASSQELGYTF.

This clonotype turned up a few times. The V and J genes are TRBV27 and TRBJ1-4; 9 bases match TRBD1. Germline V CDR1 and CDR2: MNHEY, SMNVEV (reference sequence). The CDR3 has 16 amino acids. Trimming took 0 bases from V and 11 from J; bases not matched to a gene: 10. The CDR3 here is CASSLSVGQGSRKLFF. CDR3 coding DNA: TGTGCCAGCAGTTTATCGGTGGGACAGGGATCGAGGAAACTGTTTTTT.

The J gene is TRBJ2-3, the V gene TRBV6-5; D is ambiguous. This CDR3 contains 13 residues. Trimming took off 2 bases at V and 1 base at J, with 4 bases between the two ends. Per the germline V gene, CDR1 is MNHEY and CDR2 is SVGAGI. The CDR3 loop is CASSYTGTDTQYF. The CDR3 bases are TGTGCCAGCAGTTACACAGGCACAGATACGCAGTATTTT.

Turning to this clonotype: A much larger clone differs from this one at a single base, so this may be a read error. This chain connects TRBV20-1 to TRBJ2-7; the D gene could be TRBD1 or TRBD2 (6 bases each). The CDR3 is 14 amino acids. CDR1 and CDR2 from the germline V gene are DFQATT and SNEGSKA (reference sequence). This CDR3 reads CSARATGRSSEQYF. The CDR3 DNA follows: TGCAGTGCTAGAGCCACAGGGAGGTCCTCCGAGCAGTACTTC.

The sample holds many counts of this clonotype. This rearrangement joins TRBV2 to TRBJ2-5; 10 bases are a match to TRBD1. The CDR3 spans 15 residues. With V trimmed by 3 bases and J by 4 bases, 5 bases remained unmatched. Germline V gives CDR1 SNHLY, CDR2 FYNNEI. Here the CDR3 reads CASSEDRGFGETQYF. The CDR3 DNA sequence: TGTGCCAGCAGTGAGGACAGGGGGTTCGGAGAGACCCAGTACTTC.

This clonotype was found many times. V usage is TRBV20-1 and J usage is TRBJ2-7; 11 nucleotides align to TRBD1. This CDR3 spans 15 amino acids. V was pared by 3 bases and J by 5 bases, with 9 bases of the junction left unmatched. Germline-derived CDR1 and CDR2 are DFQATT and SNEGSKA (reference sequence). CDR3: CSARARTGGANEQYF. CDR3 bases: TGCAGTGCTAGGGCCAGGACAGGGGGCGCAAACGAGCAGTACTTC.

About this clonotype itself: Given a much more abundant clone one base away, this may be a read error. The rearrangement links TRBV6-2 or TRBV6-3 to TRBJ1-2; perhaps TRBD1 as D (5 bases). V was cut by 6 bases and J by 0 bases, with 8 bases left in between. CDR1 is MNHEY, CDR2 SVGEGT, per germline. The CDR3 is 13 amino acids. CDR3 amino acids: CASRPTANYGYTF. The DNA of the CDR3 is TGTGCCAGCAGACCGACAGCTAACTATGGCTACACCTTC.